This T cell receptor beta chain was sequenced in a study of T-cell reconstitution after alpha-beta-depleted transplantation in children. Study-wide results and limits: Reported findings indicate that, about two months after transplant, alpha-beta T cells came from several hundred expanded clones, which were derived from non-depleted graft cells. Recipient T cells and thymic progenitors that survived were the source of the high TCRbeta diversity seen at day 60 in some patients. Fresh T-cell production supplied most of the T-cell counts and diversity seen one year after transplant.

The V gene's germline CDR1 is SGHRS and CDR2 YFSETQ. There are 14 residues in the CDR3. V shed 2 bases and J shed 6 bases, with 12 bases lying between them. Unique molecular identifiers were built into the TCRbeta library. TCRdb redid the calling of the PCR reads with MiXCR, one entry per CDR3 protein. The sample carries roughly 180,000 distinct CDR3 sequences, 11% recorded once. This clonotype appeared many times. What it recognizes is unknown. The receptor comes from a boy aged 2 to 10 with acute myeloid leukemia, due to receive a stem cell transplant. V gene TRBV5-1 combines with J gene TRBJ1-5; tentative D call: TRBD1 (6 bases). The material was PBMCs, obtained before TCRalphabeta/CD19-depleted stem cell transplant. Here the CDR3 reads CASSFTGIGQPQHF. CDR3 DNA: TGCGCCAGCAGCTTCACAGGGATCGGTCAGCCCCAGCATTTT.